Below are 2 T cell receptor beta chains sequenced from a single sample in a study of CXCR3-negative and CXCR3-positive naive CD8 T cells. Preparation of TRB cDNA libraries relied on 5' RACE carrying UMI labels. TCRdb reanalyzed the 5' RACE reads and collapses them to one entry per CDR3 protein, without DNA. Recorded for this sample: about 90,000 distinct CDR3 sequences. Sequencing input: naive CXCR3- CD8+ T cells from blood. Subset here: CD45RO-CCR7+CD27+CD95- naive CD8+ T cells lacking CXCR3 (TNR3-). These receptor sequences come from a human donor in good health. Some clones in this sample may be carry-over from other donors' samples.

V gene TRBV20-1 combines with J gene TRBJ1-3. CDR3 length: 14 amino acids. In germline, CDR1 is DFQATT, CDR2 SNEGSKA (reference sequence). CDR3 amino acids: CSASYGSSGNTIYF.

This chain joins TRBV3-1 and TRBJ2-3; TCRdb indicates TRBD2, and absent DNA this call remains unverified. The CDR3 extends over 17 amino acids. Per germline, CDR1 LGHDT and CDR2 YNNKEL (reference sequence). The CDR3 reads CASMGLTSGGALDTQYF.